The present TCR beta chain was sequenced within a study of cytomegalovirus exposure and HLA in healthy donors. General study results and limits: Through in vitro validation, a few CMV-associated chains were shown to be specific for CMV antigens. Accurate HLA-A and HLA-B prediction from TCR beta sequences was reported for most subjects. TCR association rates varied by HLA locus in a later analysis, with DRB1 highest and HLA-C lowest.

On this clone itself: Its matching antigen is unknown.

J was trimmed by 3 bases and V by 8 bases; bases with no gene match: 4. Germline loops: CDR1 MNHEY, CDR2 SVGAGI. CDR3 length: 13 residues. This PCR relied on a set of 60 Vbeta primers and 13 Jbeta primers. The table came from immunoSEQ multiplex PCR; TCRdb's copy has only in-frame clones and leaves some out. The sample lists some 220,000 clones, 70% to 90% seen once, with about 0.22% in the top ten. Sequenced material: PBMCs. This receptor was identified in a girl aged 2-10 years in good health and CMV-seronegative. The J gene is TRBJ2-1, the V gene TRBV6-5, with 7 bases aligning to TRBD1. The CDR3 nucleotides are TGTGCCAGCGGACAGGTACGCTACAATGAGCAGTTCTTC. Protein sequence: CASGQVRYNEQFF.